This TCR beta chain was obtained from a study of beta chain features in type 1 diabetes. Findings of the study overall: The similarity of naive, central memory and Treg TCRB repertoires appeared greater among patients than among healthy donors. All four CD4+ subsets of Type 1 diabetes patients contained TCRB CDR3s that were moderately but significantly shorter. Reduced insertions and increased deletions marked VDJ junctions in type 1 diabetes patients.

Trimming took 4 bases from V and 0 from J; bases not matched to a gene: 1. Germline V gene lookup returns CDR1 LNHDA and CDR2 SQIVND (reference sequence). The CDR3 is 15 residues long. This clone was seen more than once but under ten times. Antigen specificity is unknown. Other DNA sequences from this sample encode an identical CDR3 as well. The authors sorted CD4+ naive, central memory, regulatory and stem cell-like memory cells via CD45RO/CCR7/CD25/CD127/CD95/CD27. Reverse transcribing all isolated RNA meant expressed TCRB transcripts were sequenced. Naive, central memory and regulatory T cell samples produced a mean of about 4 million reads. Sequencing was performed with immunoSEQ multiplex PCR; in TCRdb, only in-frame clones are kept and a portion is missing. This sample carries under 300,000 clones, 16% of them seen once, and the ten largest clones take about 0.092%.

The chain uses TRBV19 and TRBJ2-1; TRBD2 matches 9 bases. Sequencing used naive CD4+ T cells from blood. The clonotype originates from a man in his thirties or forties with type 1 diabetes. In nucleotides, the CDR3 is TGTGCCAGTAGTACGACTAGCGGCTCCTACAATGAGCAGTTCTTC. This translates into CASSTTSGSYNEQFF.